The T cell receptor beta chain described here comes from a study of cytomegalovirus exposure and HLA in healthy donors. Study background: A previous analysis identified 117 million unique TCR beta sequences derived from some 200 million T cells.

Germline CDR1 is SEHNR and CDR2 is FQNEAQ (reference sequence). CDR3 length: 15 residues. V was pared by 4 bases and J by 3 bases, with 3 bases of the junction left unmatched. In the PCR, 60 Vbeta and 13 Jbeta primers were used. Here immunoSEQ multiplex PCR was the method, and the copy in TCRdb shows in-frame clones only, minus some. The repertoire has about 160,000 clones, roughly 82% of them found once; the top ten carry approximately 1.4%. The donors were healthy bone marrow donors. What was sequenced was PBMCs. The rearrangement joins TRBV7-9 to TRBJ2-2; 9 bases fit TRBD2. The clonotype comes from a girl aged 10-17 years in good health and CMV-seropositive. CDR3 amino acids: CASSSGLAYTGELFF. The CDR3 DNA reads TGTGCCAGCAGCTCCGGACTAGCGTACACCGGGGAGCTGTTTTTT.